A single sample gave rise to the 18 T cell receptor beta chains below, sequenced in a study of T cell responses to AZD1222 COVID-19 vaccine. Profiled with immunoSEQ multiplex PCR; TCRdb holds only in-frame clones, not every one. The sample has tens of thousands of clones; about 84% are singletons. The source was peripheral blood, collected on day 0 of AZD1222 vaccination. These receptors were collected from an adult in good health.

The V and J genes are TRBV4-3 and TRBJ2-6, with 7 bases aligning to TRBD2. The germline V gene encodes CDR1 LGHNA and CDR2 YSLEER. V trimming: 3 bases; J trimming: 0 bases; junction bases outside the gene matches: 8. CDR3 length: 18 amino acids. The CDR3 DNA is TGCGCCAGCAGCCATACCCCGGGGAGGGGCTCTGGGGCCAACGTCCTGACTTTC. Translation gives CASSHTPGRGSGANVLTF.

CDR3 DNA sequence: TGTGCCAGCAGTTCAGCGGGGGCTAGGAATCAGCCCCAGCATTTT. Translated: CASSSAGARNQPQHF. The chain joins TRBV27 to TRBJ1-5, with D maybe TRBD1 (6 bases). With 4 bases removed from V and 4 bases from J, the gap between germline ends came to 14 bases. Germline-derived CDR1 and CDR2 are MNHEY and SMNVEV (reference sequence). This CDR3 is built from 15 residues.

J is TRBJ2-5 and V is TRBV6-2 or TRBV6-3; TRBD1 aligns across 8 bases. Germline CDR1 MNHEY, CDR2 SVGEGT. This CDR3 region has 17 residues. V dropped 2 bases and J dropped 5; count of bases not matched to a gene: 13. The CDR3 region is CASSYTRGQRDRETQYF. CDR3 nucleotide sequence: TGTGCCAGCAGTTACACCAGGGGGCAACGGGATCGGGAGACCCAGTACTTC.

This clone was recorded once. The V gene is TRBV18, the J gene TRBJ2-7, with 8 bases identical to TRBD2. The CDR3 extends over 16 amino acids. Germline V CDR1 and CDR2: KGHSH, LQKENI. V shed 4 bases, J shed 2 bases, and the junction held 10 bases outside the gene matches. The CDR3 DNA is TGTGCCAGCTCACAGCCCGGGGGGGGACGGCCCTACGAGCAGTACTTC. It is translated as CASSQPGGGRPYEQYF.

This clone was counted once. The rearrangement links TRBV14 to TRBJ2-7, with 10 bases fitting TRBD1. The CDR3 is made up of 16 amino acids. The trim removed 2 bases at V and 4 bases at J, leaving 8 bases unmatched. Germline CDR1 is SGHDN and CDR2 is FVKESK. The CDR3 bases are TGTGCCAGCAGCCAATTCCGGGACAGGGGAAAATACGAGCAGTACTTC. Translated, it gives CASSQFRDRGKYEQYF.

The rearrangement uses TRBV2 and TRBJ1-6; tentatively, D is TRBD1 (5 bases). V lost 4 bases and J 8 bases, leaving 12 bases between the germline ends. This CDR3 comprises 14 residues. The germline gives CDR1 SNHLY, CDR2 FYNNEI. In nucleotides, the CDR3 is TGTGCCAGCAGTGGGCCCGGAGGGGATTCACCCCTCCACTTT. It yields the protein CASSGPGGDSPLHF.

The V and J genes are TRBV19 and TRBJ1-1; TRBD1 matches at 10 bases. Germline-derived CDR1 and CDR2 are LNHDA and SQIVND (reference sequence). The trim removed 5 bases at V and 7 bases at J, leaving 7 bases unmatched. The CDR3 totals 14 residues. The CDR3 spells CASSAGQGWGEAFF. The DNA for the CDR3 is TGTGCCAGTAGTGCGGGACAGGGGTGGGGTGAAGCTTTCTTT.

This chain links TRBV11-1 with TRBJ2-1, with D possibly TRBD1 on 5 matching bases. Germline V CDR1 and CDR2: SGHAT, FQDESV (reference sequence). V lost 4 bases, J lost 5 bases, and 18 bases lay in between. The CDR3 totals 16 residues. CDR3 DNA: TGTGCCAGCAGCTACCCTCTGGGGCAGGGAAACAATGAGCAGTTCTTC. This encodes CASSYPLGQGNNEQFF.

The chain carries TRBV12-3 or TRBV12-4 and TRBJ2-5; perhaps TRBD2 as D (6 bases). This CDR3 is built from 11 residues. V was trimmed by 6 bases and J by 14 bases, leaving 16 bases between them. The CDR3 DNA is TGTGCCAGCAGCCCCGGGACTGCCCCTTACTTC. Residues: CASSPGTAPYF.

The J gene is TRBJ2-7, the V gene TRBV6-4; 7 bases map to TRBD1. This CDR3 comprises 13 residues. Germline CDR1 is MRHNA and CDR2 is SNTAGT. The CDR3 reads CANHRDSSYEQYF. For the CDR3, the DNA is TGTGCTAATCACCGGGACAGCTCCTACGAGCAGTACTTC.

The genes are TRBV30 and TRBJ1-1, with D possibly matching TRBD1 (5 bases). This CDR3 spans 11 amino acids. The V and J ends lost 2 bases and 5 bases respectively, with 6 bases between them. From germline, CDR1 is GTSNPN and CDR2 SVGIG (reference sequence). The CDR3 protein is CAWSRGTEAFF. The CDR3 nucleotides are TGTGCCTGGAGTCGGGGGACTGAAGCTTTCTTT.

This chain joins TRBV10-3 and TRBJ2-1; D may be TRBD2 (8 bases). The germline V and J ends were trimmed by 4 bases and 8 bases, with 21 bases remaining between them. The CDR3 sequence is 16 residues long. Germline lookup yields CDR1 ENHRY and CDR2 SYGVKD. In nucleotides, the CDR3 is TGTGCCATCAGTGGCCGAGGGGGCGGGAGGTCTGATGAGCAGTTCTTC. This encodes CAISGRGGGRSDEQFF.

The rearrangement links TRBV3-1 (or the pseudogene TRBV3-2) to TRBJ1-6, with D hard to call. Germline V CDR1 and CDR2: LGHDT, YNNKEL (reference sequence). The V and J ends lost 4 bases and 6 bases respectively, with 13 bases between them. CDR3 length: 15 residues. CDR3 DNA sequence: TGTGCCAGCAGCCGAGGCGGACTGGGTAATTCACCCCTCCACTTT. Its translation is CASSRGGLGNSPLHF.

This chain uses TRBV5-6 with TRBJ1-4, with 7 bases aligning to TRBD1. V lost 1 base and J lost 7; bases outside the gene matches: 1. Germline CDR1 and CDR2: SGHDT and YYEEEE. This CDR3 contains 13 residues. The CDR3 spells CASSLWTGEKLFF. In DNA, the CDR3 is TGTGCCAGCAGCTTGTGGACAGGTGAAAAACTGTTTTTT.

J is TRBJ2-5 and V is TRBV12-5, with 12 bases fitting TRBD2. CDR1 is LGHNT and CDR2 is FRNRAP in the germline V gene. The CDR3 has 15 amino acids. V shed 5 bases and J 3 bases; nucleotides not matched to a gene: 4. The CDR3 reads CASGRASGGEETQYF. CDR3 nucleotide sequence: TGTGCTAGTGGTCGGGCTAGCGGGGGGGAAGAGACCCAGTACTTC.

The V and J genes are TRBV7-2 and TRBJ1-5; 12 positions agree with TRBD1. V dropped 2 bases and J dropped 6; count of bases not matched to a gene: 5. Germline V gives CDR1 SGHTA, CDR2 FQGNSA. This CDR3 is built from 16 residues. The CDR3 nucleotides read TGTGCCAGCAGCTTATTCGGGACAGGGGGCGGTCAGCCCCAGCATTTT. It encodes CASSLFGTGGGQPQHF.

The V call is TRBV5-1, the J call TRBJ2-2; D uncertain. Germline assignment: CDR1 SGHRS and CDR2 YFSETQ. The CDR3 is 13 residues long. Trimming left V 0 bases short and J 5 bases short, with 5 bases between. This CDR3 is CASSLDGTGELFF. CDR3 nucleotides: TGCGCCAGCAGCTTGGACGGGACCGGGGAGCTGTTTTTT.

The rearrangement uses TRBV9 and TRBJ1-1, with no clear D. The CDR3 consists of 14 residues. The V gene lost 2 bases and the J gene lost 1 base, with 9 bases spanning the gap. In germline, CDR1 is SGDLS, CDR2 YYNGEE. The CDR3 coding sequence is TGTGCCAGCAGCGTCGGGATCCAGAACACTGAAGCTTTCTTT. It is translated as CASSVGIQNTEAFF.